This TCR beta chain was captured in a study of response to subunit inactivated influenza vaccine (dated by TCRdb to the late 2010s). Background on the whole study: Deep quantitative profiling of the T cell receptor repertoire was used in the study to follow responses to a trivalent subunit inactivated influenza vaccine. Summary of the overall study and its limitations: It was suggested by the authors that each seasonal influenza vaccination may recruit only a limited number of new T cells.

Libraries came from RT-PCR. TCRdb shows the sequencer as Illumina HiSeq 2500. The public sequencing data were trimmed at Q25 with fastp and processed into clonotypes with MiXCR by TCRdb, which kept only in-frame beta chains. Rows matching on CDR3 protein sequence are summarized as one entry with the most common DNA and genes. In this sample the table shows 400,000 to 650,000 distinct CDR3 sequences, 6.5% to 8% of which occur a single time. Clones ranked in the top ten supply 10% to 15% of the sample. The CDR3 goes from the cysteine to the phenylalanine over 15 residues. Left in the record is the CDR3 DNA by itself, 45 bases read in frame from the first base. According to the germline V gene, CDR1 reads SGDLS and CDR2 reads YYNGEE. V is pruned by 0 bases and J by 0 bases, leaving 3 bases of the junction without a gene match. Points on this clonotype: Its antigen has not been determined. No qualities accompany the bases; no much larger clone lies one base away.

The sequence came from a man aged 50-75 years who received an inactivated influenza vaccine. Donor details come from another sample of the same person, matched by shared clones. The sequence links TRBV9 to TRBJ2-7, with 7 bases in between that match TRBD2. This material consisted of PBMCs from blood, taken 23 to 25 months after vaccination. The DNA sequence is TGTGCCAGCAGCGTAGGGGCGGGGGACTCCTACGAGCAGTACTTC. The translation is CASSVGAGDSYEQYF.